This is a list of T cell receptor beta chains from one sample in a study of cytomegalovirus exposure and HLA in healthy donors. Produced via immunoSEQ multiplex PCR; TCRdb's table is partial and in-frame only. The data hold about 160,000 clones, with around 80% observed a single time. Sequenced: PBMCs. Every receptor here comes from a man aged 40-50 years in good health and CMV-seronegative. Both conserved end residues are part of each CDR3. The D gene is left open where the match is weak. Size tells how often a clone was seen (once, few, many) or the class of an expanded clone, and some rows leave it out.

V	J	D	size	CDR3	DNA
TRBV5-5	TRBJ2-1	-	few	CASSLVQGRYNEQFF	TGTGCCAGCAGCTTGGTTCAGGGGCGCTACAATGAGCAGTTCTTC
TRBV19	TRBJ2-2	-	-	CASSIVRYTGELFF	TGTGCCAGTAGTATAGTCAGGTACACCGGGGAGCTGTTTTTT
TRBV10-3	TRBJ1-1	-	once	CAITVATGVPNTEAFF	TGTGCCATCACCGTGGCGACAGGTGTTCCGAACACTGAAGCTTTCTTT
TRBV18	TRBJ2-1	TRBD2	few	CASSPSEHPGLVTTYEFF	TGTGCCAGCTCACCATCCGAACATCCGGGACTAGTAACCACGTACGAGTTCTTC
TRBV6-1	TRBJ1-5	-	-	CASSEAGGGNQPQHF	TGTGCCAGCAGTGAAGCGGGGGGGGGAAATCAGCCCCAGCATTTT
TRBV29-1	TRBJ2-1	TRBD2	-	CSATPLAASYNEQFF	TGCAGCGCCACCCCGCTAGCGGCTTCCTACAATGAGCAGTTCTTC
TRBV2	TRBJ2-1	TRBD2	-	CASRPGLALNEQFF	TGTGCCAGCAGGCCGGGACTAGCGCTAAATGAGCAGTTCTTC
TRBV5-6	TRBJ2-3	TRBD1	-	CASSLAGTGGVDTQYF	TGTGCCAGCAGCTTGGCAGGGACAGGGGGGGTAGATACGCAGTATTTT
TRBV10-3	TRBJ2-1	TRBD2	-	CAISESIAGGYNEQFF	TGTGCCATCAGTGAGTCGATAGCGGGAGGGTACAATGAGCAGTTCTTC
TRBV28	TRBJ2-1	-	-	CASSFPGGSYNEQFF	TGTGCCAGCAGTTTCCCCGGGGGCTCCTACAATGAGCAGTTCTTC
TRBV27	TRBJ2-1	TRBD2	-	CASSPSSGRNNEQFF	TGTGCCAGCAGTCCGTCTAGCGGGAGGAACAATGAGCAGTTCTTC
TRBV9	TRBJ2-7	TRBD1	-	CASSVGGGTGGLYEQYF	TGTGCCAGCAGCGTTGGAGGAGGGACAGGGGGCCTCTACGAGCAGTACTTC
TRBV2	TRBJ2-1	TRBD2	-	CASSEGLAAYNEQFF	TGTGCCAGCAGTGAGGGACTAGCGGCCTACAATGAGCAGTTCTTC
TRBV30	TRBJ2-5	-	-	CACDTVLRETQYF	TGTGCCTGCGATACTGTTTTACGGGAGACCCAGTACTTC
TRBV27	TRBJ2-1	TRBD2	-	CASSSKRGPRNEQFF	TGTGCCAGCAGCTCGAAGCGGGGCCCCCGGAATGAGCAGTTCTTC
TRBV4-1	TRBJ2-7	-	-	CASSQAPTGPYEQYF	TGCGCCAGCAGCCAAGCCCCGACAGGCCCCTACGAGCAGTACTTC
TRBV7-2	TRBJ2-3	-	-	CASSLLGGAADTQYF	TGTGCCAGCAGCTTACTTGGCGGAGCAGCAGATACGCAGTATTTT
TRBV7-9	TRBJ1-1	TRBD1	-	CASSLKTGIGEAFF	TGTGCCAGCAGCCTTAAGACAGGGATAGGTGAAGCTTTCTTT
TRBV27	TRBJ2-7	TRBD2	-	CASSLSIAGDTYEQYF	TGTGCCAGCAGTTTATCGATAGCGGGAGACACCTACGAGCAGTACTTC
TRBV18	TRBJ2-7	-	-	CASSPRASSSYEQYF	TGTGCCAGCTCACCCCGAGCTTCAAGCTCCTACGAGCAGTACTTC
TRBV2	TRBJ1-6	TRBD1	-	CASSSRDRGSYNSPLHF	TGTGCCAGCAGTTCCCGGGACAGGGGGTCCTATAATTCACCCCTCCACTTT
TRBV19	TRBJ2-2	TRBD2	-	CASSILAGAAGELFF	TGTGCCAGTAGTATCCTAGCGGGAGCGGCCGGGGAGCTGTTTTTT
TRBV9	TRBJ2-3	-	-	CASSVAGSFPADTQYF	TGTGCCAGCAGCGTAGCGGGTAGCTTCCCCGCAGATACGCAGTATTTT
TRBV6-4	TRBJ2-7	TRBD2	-	CASSDSSGLAGVGSEQYF	TGTGCCAGCAGTGACTCTAGCGGGCTAGCGGGAGTTGGGAGCGAGCAGTACTTC
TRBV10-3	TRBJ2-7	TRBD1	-	CAISDRTGNYEQYF	TGTGCCATCAGTGACAGGACAGGGAACTACGAGCAGTACTTC
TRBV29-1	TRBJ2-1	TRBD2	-	CSVVGTSGPHNEQFF	TGCAGCGTTGTGGGGACTAGCGGGCCCCACAATGAGCAGTTCTTC
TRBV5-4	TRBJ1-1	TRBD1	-	CASSLAQLTGEAFF	TGTGCCAGCAGCTTGGCGCAACTGACAGGGGAGGCTTTCTTT
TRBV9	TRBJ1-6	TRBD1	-	CASSTRQGSDSPLHF	TGTGCCAGCAGCACCCGACAGGGTTCTGATTCACCCCTCCACTTT
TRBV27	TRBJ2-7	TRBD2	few	CASSLLLPGLAGLEQYF	TGTGCCAGCAGTTTACTTCTCCCGGGACTAGCGGGACTCGAGCAGTACTTC
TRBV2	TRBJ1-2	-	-	CASRATQGLNGYTF	TGTGCCAGCAGGGCGACCCAGGGTCTGAATGGCTACACCTTC
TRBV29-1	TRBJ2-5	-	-	CSVSGGQQETQYF	TGCAGCGTTTCCGGGGGGCAACAAGAGACCCAGTACTTC
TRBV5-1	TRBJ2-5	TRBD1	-	CASSPQGVEETQYF	TGCGCCAGCAGCCCACAGGGGGTCGAAGAGACCCAGTACTTC
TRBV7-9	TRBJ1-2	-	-	CASSLGAEVFNGYTF	TGTGCCAGCAGCTTAGGCGCGGAAGTCTTTAATGGCTACACCTTC
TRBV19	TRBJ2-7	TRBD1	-	CASRDRTGSYEQYF	TGTGCCAGTAGGGACAGGACAGGCTCCTACGAGCAGTACTTC
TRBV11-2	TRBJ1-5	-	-	CASSLTGSSQPQHF	TGTGCCAGCAGCTTAACAGGGTCGTCTCAGCCCCAGCATTTT
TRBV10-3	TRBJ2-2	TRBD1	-	CAISLQGSGELFF	TGTGCCATCAGCCTACAGGGGTCCGGGGAGCTGTTTTTT
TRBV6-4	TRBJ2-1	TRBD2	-	CASSDRLAGEQFF	TGTGCCAGCAGTGACCGATTAGCGGGCGAGCAGTTCTTC
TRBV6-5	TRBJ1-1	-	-	CASSLMRDTEAFF	TGTGCCAGCAGTTTGATGAGGGACACTGAAGCTTTCTTT
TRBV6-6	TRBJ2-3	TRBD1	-	CASSQTGESTDTQYF	TGTGCCAGCAGTCAGACAGGGGAGAGCACAGATACGCAGTATTTT
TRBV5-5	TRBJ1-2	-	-	CASSHRTNYGYTF	TGTGCCAGCAGCCACAGAACCAACTATGGCTACACCTTC
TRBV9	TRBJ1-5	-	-	CASSAQGNNQPQHF	TGTGCCAGCAGCGCCCAGGGTAACAATCAGCCCCAGCATTTT
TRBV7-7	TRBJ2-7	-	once	CASSYPQGIRPYEQYF	TGTGCTAGCAGCTATCCACAGGGAATAAGGCCCTACGAGCAGTACTTC
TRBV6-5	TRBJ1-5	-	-	CASSPTRGQPQHF	TGTGCCAGCAGTCCGACGAGGGGGCAGCCCCAGCATTTT
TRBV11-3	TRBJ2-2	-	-	CASSEGGGGPGELFF	TGTGCCAGCAGCGAAGGCGGGGGCGGGCCCGGGGAGCTGTTTTTT